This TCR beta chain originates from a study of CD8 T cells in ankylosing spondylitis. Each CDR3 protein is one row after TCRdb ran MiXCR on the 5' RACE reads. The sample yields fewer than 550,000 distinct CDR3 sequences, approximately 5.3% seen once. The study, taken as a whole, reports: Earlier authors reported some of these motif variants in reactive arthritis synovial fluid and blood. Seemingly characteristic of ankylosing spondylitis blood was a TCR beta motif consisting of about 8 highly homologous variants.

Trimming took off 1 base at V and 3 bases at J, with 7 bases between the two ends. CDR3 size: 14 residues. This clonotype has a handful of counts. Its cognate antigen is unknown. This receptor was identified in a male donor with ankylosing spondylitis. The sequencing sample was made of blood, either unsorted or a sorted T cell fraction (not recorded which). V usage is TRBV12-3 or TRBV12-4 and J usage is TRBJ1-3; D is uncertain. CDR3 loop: CASSLGTSGNTIYF. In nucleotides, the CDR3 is TGTGCCAGCAGTTTAGGTACAAGTGGAAACACCATATATTTT.